A selection of T cell receptor beta chains follows, all from one sample in a study of blood T cell repertoires in COVID-19. Measured with immunoSEQ multiplex PCR; TCRdb has only the in-frame clones, and not every one. Of some 310,000 clones listed, around 90% were seen once; the top ten hold less than 3.5%. Sequencing used peripheral blood. The source is a woman in her 30s with COVID-19, enrolled during active disease. Both conserved end residues are part of each CDR3. The D gene is left open where the match is weak. Clone size appears in some rows only: once, few, many, or a class for an expanded clone.

TRBV2	TRBD2	-	TRBJ2-5	CASSEPGGPGTQYF	TGTGCCAGCAGTGAACCGGGAGGGCCGGGGACCCAGTACTTC
TRBV27	-	-	TRBJ2-7	CASSFGLPNAEQYF	TGTGCCAGCAGTTTTGGGCTCCCAAACGCCGAGCAGTACTTC
TRBV19	-	-	TRBJ1-1	CASSIGQRSLNTEAFF	TGTGCCAGTAGTATAGGGCAGAGGTCCTTGAACACTGAAGCTTTCTTT
TRBV12-5	TRBD1	-	TRBJ2-7	CASGPGQGSYEQYF	TGTGCTAGTGGTCCGGGACAGGGTTCCTACGAGCAGTACTTC
TRBV2	-	-	TRBJ2-7	CASKKDSSYEQYF	TGTGCCAGCAAAAAAGACAGCTCCTACGAGCAGTACTTC
TRBV25-1	TRBD2	-	TRBJ2-1	CASSEYTGLADSYNEQFF	TGTGCCAGCAGTGAATATACCGGACTAGCGGACTCCTACAATGAGCAGTTCTTC
TRBV5-1	-	-	TRBJ2-7	CASSRGGTTTYEQYF	TGCGCCAGCAGCCGGGGCGGGACGACTACCTACGAGCAGTACTTC
TRBV7-9	TRBD1	few	TRBJ2-1	CASSPRPGQGYNEQFF	TGTGCCAGCAGCCCGAGACCGGGACAGGGCTACAATGAGCAGTTCTTC
TRBV28	-	-	TRBJ1-2	CASSLAGAGNYGYTF	TGTGCCAGCAGTTTAGCAGGGGCGGGTAACTATGGCTACACCTTC
TRBV12-3/TRBV12-4	-	-	TRBJ1-1	CASSSRTAEAFF	TGTGCCAGCAGTTCCCGGACAGCCGAAGCTTTCTTT
TRBV5-1	TRBD1	-	TRBJ1-6	CASSLETGLASPLHF	TGCGCCAGCAGCTTGGAGACAGGGTTGGCTTCACCCCTCCACTTT
TRBV7-3	-	-	TRBJ1-1	CASSLGANTEAFF	TGTGCCAGCAGCTTAGGGGCGAACACTGAAGCTTTCTTT
TRBV30	-	-	TRBJ1-4	CAWSVRGRNEKLFF	TGTGCCTGGAGTGTACGGGGGAGGAATGAAAAACTGTTTTTT
TRBV4-2	-	-	TRBJ2-1	CASSQAGLAYNEQFF	TGTGCCAGCAGCCAAGCGGGGTTAGCCTACAATGAGCAGTTCTTC
TRBV6-5	TRBD1	-	TRBJ2-5	CASSQTGWQETQYF	TGTGCCAGCAGTCAGACAGGGTGGCAAGAGACCCAGTACTTC
TRBV29-1	-	-	TRBJ1-4	CSGSRDEKLFF	TGCAGCGGGAGTCGGGATGAAAAACTGTTTTTT
TRBV11-2	-	-	TRBJ1-1	CASSLEGLTRLGENTEAFF	TGTGCCAGCAGCTTAGAGGGGCTTACACGGTTAGGTGAGAACACTGAAGCTTTCTTT
TRBV13	-	-	TRBJ1-1	CASSSYTGTWWDEAFF	TGTGCCAGCAGCTCATATACCGGGACTTGGTGGGATGAAGCTTTCTTT
TRBV5-1	-	once	TRBJ1-1	CASSLNRDVTEAFF	TGCGCCAGCAGCTTGAACAGGGACGTCACTGAAGCTTTCTTT
TRBV28	TRBD1	-	TRBJ2-2	CASSRPGTGDTGELFF	TGTGCCAGCAGCCGTCCTGGGACAGGGGACACCGGGGAGCTGTTTTTT
TRBV4-2	-	-	TRBJ1-5	CASSQDAAGWMPQHF	TGTGCCAGCAGCCAAGATGCGGCAGGGTGGATGCCCCAGCATTTT
TRBV5-1	TRBD1	-	TRBJ2-3	CASSLRTGRDTQYF	TGCGCCAGCAGCCTTAGGACAGGGCGGGATACGCAGTATTTT
TRBV29-1	-	-	TRBJ2-6	CSVEGIDSPGANVLTF	TGCAGCGTTGAGGGGATAGACAGCCCTGGGGCCAACGTCCTGACTTTC
TRBV12-3/TRBV12-4	-	-	TRBJ1-2	CASTPTVNYGYTF	TGTGCCAGCACCCCGACAGTTAACTATGGCTACACCTTC
TRBV30	-	-	TRBJ2-7	CAWSVSREQYF	TGTGCCTGGAGTGTTTCGAGGGAGCAGTACTTC
TRBV7-9	TRBD1	-	TRBJ1-1	CASSLQTGGEAFF	TGTGCCAGCAGCTTGCAGACAGGGGGTGAAGCTTTCTTT
TRBV30	-	-	TRBJ1-2	CAWSVLGGEGYTF	TGTGCCTGGAGTGTACTGGGGGGGGAGGGCTACACCTTC
TRBV3-1/TRBV3-2	TRBD2	-	TRBJ2-1	CASSQGGSWSEQFF	TGTGCCAGCAGCCAAGGCGGGAGCTGGAGTGAGCAGTTCTTC
TRBV21-1	-	-	TRBJ1-1	CASSKHTSGTGGPIAFF	TGTGCCAGCAGCAAACATACCTCCGGGACAGGGGGTCCTATAGCTTTCTTT
TRBV10-3	TRBD1	-	TRBJ1-1	CAIRGQGNTEAFF	TGTGCCATCAGGGGACAGGGAAACACTGAAGCTTTCTTT
TRBV7-9	-	-	TRBJ2-3	CASSLGPNTDTQYF	TGTGCCAGCAGCCTGGGCCCAAACACTGATACGCAGTATTTT
TRBV7-9	TRBD1	-	TRBJ1-6	CASSSGQGVNSPLHF	TGTGCCAGCAGCTCGGGACAGGGAGTTAATTCACCCCTCCACTTT
TRBV10-3	-	-	TRBJ1-5	CAISVTGDSNQPQHF	TGTGCCATCAGTGTGACAGGAGATAGCAATCAGCCCCAGCATTTT
TRBV6-5	-	-	TRBJ2-7	CASRAVDYEQYF	TGTGCCAGCAGGGCGGTCGACTACGAGCAGTACTTC
TRBV15	-	-	TRBJ2-1	CATSSAGNEQFF	TGTGCCACCAGCAGTGCCGGTAATGAGCAGTTCTTC
TRBV2	TRBD1	once	TRBJ1-2	CASARGLYGYTF	TGTGCCAGCGCCAGGGGGTTGTACGGCTACACCTTC
TRBV29-1	TRBD2	-	TRBJ2-7	CSARLAGYEQYF	TGCAGCGCTAGACTAGCGGGGTACGAGCAGTACTTC
TRBV9	TRBD1	-	TRBJ1-1	CASSLGGLNTEAFF	TGTGCCAGCAGCCTAGGGGGCTTAAACACTGAAGCTTTCTTT
TRBV21-1	-	-	TRBJ2-2	CASSERQAYDTGELFF	TGTGCCAGCAGCGAACGACAGGCTTACGACACCGGGGAGCTGTTTTTT
TRBV15	-	-	TRBJ1-2	CATSPRQSGGYTF	TGTGCCACCAGCCCCAGACAGAGCGGGGGCTACACCTTC
TRBV30	-	-	TRBJ2-5	CAWSVIRYQETQYF	TGTGCCTGGAGTGTAATTCGGTACCAAGAGACCCAGTACTTC
TRBV27	-	-	TRBJ2-1	CASSLSLATSGNEQFF	TGTGCCAGCAGTTTATCATTAGCGACTAGTGGGAATGAGCAGTTCTTC
TRBV5-4	TRBD1	once	TRBJ1-2	CASSQTGVHYGYTF	TGTGCCAGCAGCCAGACAGGGGTGCACTATGGCTACACCTTC
TRBV7-9	TRBD2	-	TRBJ2-3	CASSLARASGRNVADTQYF	TGTGCCAGCAGCTTAGCGAGGGCTAGCGGGAGAAATGTGGCAGATACGCAGTATTTT
TRBV7-8	TRBD2	-	TRBJ2-2	CASSSPGLAGGGYTGELFF	TGTGCCAGCAGCTCCCCGGGACTAGCGGGAGGGGGATACACCGGGGAGCTGTTTTTT
TRBV28	-	-	TRBJ1-5	CASSLGGLISNQPQHF	TGTGCCAGCAGTTTGGGGGGACTTATTAGCAATCAGCCCCAGCATTTT
TRBV29-1	-	-	TRBJ2-5	CSGQLQETQYF	TGCAGCGGACAGCTTCAAGAGACCCAGTACTTC
TRBV5-6	TRBD2	-	TRBJ2-1	CASSLGAGGGNEQFF	TGTGCCAGCAGCTTGGGAGCGGGAGGCGGGAATGAGCAGTTCTTC
TRBV19	TRBD1	-	TRBJ2-1	CASSEGTSGGANEQFF	TGTGCCAGTAGTGAGGGAACATCAGGGGGCGCCAATGAGCAGTTCTTC
TRBV11-2	-	-	TRBJ1-1	CASSLDALRRNTEAFF	TGTGCCAGCAGCTTAGATGCCTTGAGGCGGAACACTGAAGCTTTCTTT
TRBV3-1/TRBV3-2	TRBD1	-	TRBJ1-2	CASSHLKGQGGGYTF	TGTGCCAGCAGCCACCTCAAGGGGCAGGGGGGCGGCTACACCTTC
TRBV19	-	-	TRBJ1-5	CASSIPFNQPQHF	TGTGCCAGTAGTATACCATTTAATCAGCCCCAGCATTTT
TRBV4-1	-	few	TRBJ2-1	CASSQVDIISYNEQFF	TGCGCCAGCAGCCAAGTTGACATAATCTCCTACAATGAGCAGTTCTTC